This entry features one T cell receptor (beta chain) sequence. This record belongs to a study of T cells in Graves' hyperthyroidism and ophthalmopathy. At the level of the study: The initial diagnosis was the point when peripheral blood was collected, ahead of any treatment.

The ends were cut back, 7 bases at V and 0 bases at J, with 12 bases in the middle. CDR1 is DFQATT, CDR2 SNEGSKA, per germline (reference sequence). The CDR3 extends over 14 amino acids. Researchers took RNA transcripts and amplified the TCR beta CDR3 regions from them. Carried out on the TCR CDR3, a first-round RT-PCR used the HTBI primer set. TCRdb used MiXCR to reprocess the multiplex PCR reads, holding one entry per CDR3 protein. Of 300,000 to 400,000 distinct CDR3 sequences listed, around 13% are singletons. The clonotype comes from a woman aged 55-70 years with Graves' hyperthyroidism. The chain combines TRBV20-1 with TRBJ1-4; D is undetermined. The material sequenced was blood. DNA for the CDR3: TGCAGTGTCACGCGCGGGACAACTAATGAAAAACTGTTTTTT. This codes for CSVTRGTTNEKLFF.